The count of the clone carrying this T cell receptor (beta chain) is one. With 3 bases removed from V and 4 bases from J, the gap between germline ends came to 24 bases. This CDR3 comprises 17 residues. The V gene's germline CDR1 is GTSNPN and CDR2 SVGIG (reference sequence). This record belongs to a study of CD8 T cells in Susac syndrome. Roughly 0.45 to 1 ug RNA was reverse transcribed with random hexamers. TCR beta CDR3 was amplified by immunoSEQ covering 54 Vbeta and 13 Jbeta. TCRdb passed the immunoSEQ multiplex PCR reads through MiXCR, listing each CDR3 protein once. The sample includes a few hundred thousand distinct CDR3 sequences, 95% of them seen just once. Sequencing of TCR beta drew on CD8+ and CD4+ T cells from blood.

The TCR originated in a human donor with multiple sclerosis. Sequencing input: CD4+ T cells from PBMCs. J is TRBJ1-2 and V is TRBV30; D is uncertain. The CDR3 bases are TGTGCCTGGAGGGCAAAAGGCCAGCGGACGGCCGGCTATGGCTACACCTTC. Its translation is CAWRAKGQRTAGYGYTF. Variable domain in full (rest from reference TRBV30 and TRBJ1-2): SQTIHQWPATLVQPVGSPLSLECTVEGTSNPNLYWYRQAAGRGLQLLFYSVGIGQISSEVPQNLSASRPQDRQFILSSKKLLLSDSGFYLCAWRAKGQRTAGYGYTFGSGTRLTVV.